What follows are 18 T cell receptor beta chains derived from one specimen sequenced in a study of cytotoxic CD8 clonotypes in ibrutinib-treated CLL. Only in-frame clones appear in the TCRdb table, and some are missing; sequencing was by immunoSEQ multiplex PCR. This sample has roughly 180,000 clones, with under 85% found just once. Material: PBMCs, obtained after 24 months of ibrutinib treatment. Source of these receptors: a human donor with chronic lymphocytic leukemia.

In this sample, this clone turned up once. The CDR3 spells CASSNSFRTDTGELFF. In nucleotides, the CDR3 is TGTGCCAGTAGTAATAGTTTTAGGACGGACACCGGGGAGCTGTTTTTT. The chain links TRBV19 to TRBJ2-2; D uncertain. V lost 4 bases and J 3 bases, leaving 15 bases between the germline ends. CDR1 is LNHDA and CDR2 is SQIVND in the germline V gene (reference sequence). The CDR3 runs to 16 residues.

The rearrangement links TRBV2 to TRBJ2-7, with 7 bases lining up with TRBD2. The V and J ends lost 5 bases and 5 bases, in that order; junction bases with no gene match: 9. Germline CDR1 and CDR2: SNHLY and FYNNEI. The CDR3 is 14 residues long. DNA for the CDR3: TGTGCCAGCAGTCGGACTAGGATCGACGACGAGCAGTACTTC. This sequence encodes CASSRTRIDDEQYF.

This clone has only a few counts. CDR3 in amino acids: CASSFGLAGSYEQYF. CDR3 in DNA: TGTGCCAGCAGCTTCGGACTAGCTGGTTCCTACGAGCAGTACTTC. The rearrangement joins TRBV7-2 to TRBJ2-7, with 8 bases fitting TRBD2. The CDR3 loop spans 15 amino acids. Losses at the gene ends were 3 bases for V and 1 base for J; bases not matched to a gene: 5. Germline V CDR1 and CDR2: SGHTA, FQGNSA.

Here the CDR3 reads CASSLFRERGAFF. The CDR3 DNA is TGTGCCAGCAGTTTATTCAGGGAACGAGGTGCTTTCTTT. The V gene is TRBV28, the J gene TRBJ1-1, with D tentatively TRBD1 (5 bases). The CDR3 is 13 residues long. Germline CDR1 and CDR2: MDHEN and SYDVKM. Trimming shortened V by 1 base and J by 11 bases, and 14 bases separated the two germline ends.

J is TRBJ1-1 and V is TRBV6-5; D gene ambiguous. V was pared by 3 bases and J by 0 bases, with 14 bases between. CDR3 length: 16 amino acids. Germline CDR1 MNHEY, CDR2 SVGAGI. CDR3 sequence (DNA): TGTGCCAGCAGTTATCAAAGTTACTTCTTGAACACTGAAGCTTTCTTT. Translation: CASSYQSYFLNTEAFF.

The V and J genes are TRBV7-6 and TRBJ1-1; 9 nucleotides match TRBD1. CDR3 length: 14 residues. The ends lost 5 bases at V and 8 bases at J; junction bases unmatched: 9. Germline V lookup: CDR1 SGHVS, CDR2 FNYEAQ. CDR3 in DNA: TGTGCCAGCAGCCGGGGACAGGGTCTCGCGGAAGCTTTCTTT. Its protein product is CASSRGQGLAEAFF.

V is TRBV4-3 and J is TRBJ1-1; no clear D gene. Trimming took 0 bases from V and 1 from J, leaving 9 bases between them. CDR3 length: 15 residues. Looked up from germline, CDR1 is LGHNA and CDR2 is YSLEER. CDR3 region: CASSQESQANTEAFF. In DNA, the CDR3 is TGCGCCAGCAGCCAAGAAAGTCAGGCGAACACTGAAGCTTTCTTT.

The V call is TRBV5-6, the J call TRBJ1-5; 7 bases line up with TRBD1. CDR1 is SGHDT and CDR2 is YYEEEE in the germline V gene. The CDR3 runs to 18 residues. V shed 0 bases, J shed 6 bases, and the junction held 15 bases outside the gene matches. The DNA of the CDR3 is TGTGCCAGCAGCTTGGAGGGGGCAGGGGTTCGAGTGGGTCAGCCCCAGCATTTT. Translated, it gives CASSLEGAGVRVGQPQHF.

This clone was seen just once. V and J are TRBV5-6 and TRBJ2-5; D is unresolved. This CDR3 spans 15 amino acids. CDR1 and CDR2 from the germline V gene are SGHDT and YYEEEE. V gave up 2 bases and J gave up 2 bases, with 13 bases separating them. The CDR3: CASSLGRSAQETQYF. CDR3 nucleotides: TGTGCCAGCAGCTTAGGACGGTCGGCGCAAGAGACCCAGTACTTC. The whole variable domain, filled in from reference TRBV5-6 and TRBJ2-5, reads DAGVTQSPTHLIKTRGQQVTLRCSPKSGHDTVSWYQQALGQGPQFIFQYYEEEERQRGNFPDRFSGHQFPNYSSELNVNALLLGDSALYLCASSLGRSAQETQYFGPGTRLLVL.

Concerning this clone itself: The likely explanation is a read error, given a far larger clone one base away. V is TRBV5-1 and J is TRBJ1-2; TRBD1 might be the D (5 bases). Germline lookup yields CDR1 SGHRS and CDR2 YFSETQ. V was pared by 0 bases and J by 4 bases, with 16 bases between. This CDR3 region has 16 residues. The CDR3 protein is CASSLEGRDLSYGYTF. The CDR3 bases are TGCGCCAGCAGCTTGGAGGGCAGGGACCTTTCCTATGGCTACACCTTC. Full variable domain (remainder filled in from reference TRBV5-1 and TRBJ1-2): KAGVTQTPRYLIKTRGQQVTLSCSPISGHRSVSWYQQTPGQGLQFLFEYFSETQRNKGNFPGRFSGRQFSNSRSEMNVSTLELGDSALYLCASSLEGRDLSYGYTFGSGTRLTVV.

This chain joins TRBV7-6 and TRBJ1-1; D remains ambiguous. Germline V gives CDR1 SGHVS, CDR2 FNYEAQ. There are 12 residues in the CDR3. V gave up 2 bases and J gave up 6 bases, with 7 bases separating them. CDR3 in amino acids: CASSLMGSEAFF. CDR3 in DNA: TGTGCCAGCAGCTTAATGGGGTCTGAAGCTTTCTTT. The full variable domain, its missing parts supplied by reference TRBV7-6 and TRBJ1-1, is GAGVSQSPRYKVTKRGQDVALRCDPISGHVSLYWYRQALGQGPEFLTYFNYEAQQDKSGLPNDRFSAERPEGSISTLTIQRTEQRDSAMYRCASSLMGSEAFFGQGTRLTVV.

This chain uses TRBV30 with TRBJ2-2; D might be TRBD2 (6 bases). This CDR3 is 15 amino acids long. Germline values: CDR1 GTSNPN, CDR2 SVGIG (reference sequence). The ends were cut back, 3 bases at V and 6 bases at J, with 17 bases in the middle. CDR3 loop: CAWSGGQNTPGELFF. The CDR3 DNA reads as TGTGCCTGGAGCGGGGGTCAAAATACACCCGGGGAGCTGTTTTTT.

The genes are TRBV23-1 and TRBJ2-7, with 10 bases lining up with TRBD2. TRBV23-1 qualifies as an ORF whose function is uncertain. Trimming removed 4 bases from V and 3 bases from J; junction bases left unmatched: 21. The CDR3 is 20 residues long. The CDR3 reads CASSPHTTVWTSGYYYEQYF. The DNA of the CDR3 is TGCGCCAGCAGTCCCCATACGACCGTTTGGACTAGCGGTTACTACTACGAGCAGTACTTC.

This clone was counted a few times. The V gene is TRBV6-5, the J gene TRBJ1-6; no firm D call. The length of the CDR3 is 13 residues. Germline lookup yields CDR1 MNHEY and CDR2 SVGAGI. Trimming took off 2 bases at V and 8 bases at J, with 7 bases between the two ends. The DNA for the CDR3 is TGTGCCAGCAGTTACAGTATCCATTCACCCCTCCACTTT. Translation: CASSYSIHSPLHF.

The CDR3 DNA reads TGCGCCAGCAGTGAAATCGCAAACAATCAGCCCCAGCATTTT. It specifies CASSEIANNQPQHF. The chain employs TRBV10-2 and TRBJ1-5; no reliable D call. The ends were cut back, 3 bases at V and 3 bases at J, with 9 bases in the middle. The CDR3 spans 14 residues. Looked up from germline, CDR1 is WSHSY and CDR2 is SAAADI.

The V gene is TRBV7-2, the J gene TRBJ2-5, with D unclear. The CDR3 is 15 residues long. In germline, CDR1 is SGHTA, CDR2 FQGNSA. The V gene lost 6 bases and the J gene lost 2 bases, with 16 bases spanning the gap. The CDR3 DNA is TGTGCCAGCAGACTCATACCTCTACCGCAAGAGACCCAGTACTTC. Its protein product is CASRLIPLPQETQYF.

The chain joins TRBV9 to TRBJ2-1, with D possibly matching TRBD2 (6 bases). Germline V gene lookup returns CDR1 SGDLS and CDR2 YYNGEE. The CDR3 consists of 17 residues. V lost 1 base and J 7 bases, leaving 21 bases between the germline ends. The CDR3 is CASSVYRGAGTVNEQFF. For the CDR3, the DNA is TGTGCCAGCAGCGTATATCGTGGGGCGGGAACGGTTAATGAGCAGTTCTTC.

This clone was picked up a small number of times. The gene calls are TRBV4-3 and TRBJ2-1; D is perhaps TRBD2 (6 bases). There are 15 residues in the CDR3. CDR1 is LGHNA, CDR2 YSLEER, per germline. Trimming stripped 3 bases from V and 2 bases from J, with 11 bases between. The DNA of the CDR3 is TGCGCCAGCAGCCAGGGGTCGGGAGCCTACAATGAGCAGTTCTTC. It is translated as CASSQGSGAYNEQFF.